The 31 T cell receptor beta chains listed next were all sequenced from one sample in a study of shared clonotypes between healthy human individuals (dated by TCRdb to about 2020). Library generation was performed with the immunoSEQ multiplex PCR assay. TCRdb retrieved this table from immuneACCESS and kept in-frame rearrangements only. Not all clones are present; in checked studies, unresolved V genes account for under half, and no reason is known for the remainder. The sample contains 150,000 to 200,000 clones, 90% to 95% of them found a single time. Clones ranked in the top ten supply 0.067% of the sample. The sequencing input was naive CD4+ T cells sorted from blood. What this sample's cell subset or site label stands for: CD45RA+ positively selected. These receptors all stem from a woman aged 25 to 39 in good health.

This chain connects TRBV15 to TRBJ2-7; possible D gene TRBD1, 6 bases. V was shortened by 0 bases and J by 1 base, with 13 bases between the two germline ends. The length of the CDR3 is 16 residues. CDR1 LNHNV and CDR2 YYDKDF come from the germline V gene (reference sequence). Written as DNA, the CDR3 is TGTGCCACCAGCAGAGAGTGGACAGCGGATTCCTACGAGCAGTACTTC. Translating it yields CATSREWTADSYEQYF.

The V gene is TRBV9, the J gene TRBJ1-4, with 9 bases that match TRBD1. The CDR3 consists of 16 residues. After removal of 3 bases from V and 3 bases from J, the junction contained 6 bases not matched to a gene. In germline, CDR1 is SGDLS, CDR2 YYNGEE. CDR3: CASSAGTGSPNEKLFF. DNA for the CDR3: TGTGCCAGCAGCGCCGGGACAGGGTCACCTAATGAAAAACTGTTTTTT.

V and J are TRBV27 and TRBJ2-5; TRBD2 might be the D (6 bases). Germline CDR1 reads MNHEY; CDR2 reads SMNVEV (reference sequence). The CDR3 consists of 15 residues. V was shortened by 5 bases and J by 5 bases, with 18 bases between the two germline ends. DNA of the CDR3: TGTGCCAGCAGTAGACGGGACTCCCCGGTCGAGACCCAGTACTTC. Protein product: CASSRRDSPVETQYF.

The chain joins TRBV5-4 to TRBJ2-7, with D unresolved. The CDR3 totals 13 residues. The ends were cut back, 1 base at V and 7 bases at J, with 12 bases in the middle. Germline V gene data show CDR1 as SGHNT and CDR2 as YYREEE (reference sequence). The CDR3 is CASSLNEGLEQYF. The CDR3 DNA reads TGTGCCAGCAGCTTGAATGAAGGGCTGGAGCAGTACTTC. Together with reference TRBV5-4 and TRBJ2-7, the CDR3 gives the full variable domain: ETGVTQSPTHLIKTRGQQVTLRCSSQSGHNTVSWYQQALGQGPQFIFQYYREEENGRGNFPPRFSGLQFPNYSSELNVNALELDDSALYLCASSLNEGLEQYFGPGTRLTVT.

CDR3 region: CASSIQGLDYGYTF. The CDR3 nucleotides are TGTGCCAGTAGTATTCAGGGGTTGGACTATGGCTACACCTTC. The chain links TRBV19 to TRBJ1-2; tentatively, D is TRBD1 (6 bases). This CDR3 is 14 amino acids long. V was pared by 3 bases and J by 3 bases, with 11 bases between. The germline V gene has CDR1 LNHDA and CDR2 SQIVND (reference sequence).

The V call is TRBV29-1, the J call TRBJ2-5; D is unclear. With 4 bases removed from V and 0 bases from J, the gap between germline ends came to 6 bases. The CDR3 runs 12 residues. The germline CDR1 and CDR2 sequences are SQVTM and ANQGSEA. The CDR3 reads CSVGAYQETQYF. The CDR3 DNA sequence: TGCAGCGTTGGAGCGTACCAAGAGACCCAGTACTTC. Full variable domain (missing parts from reference TRBV29-1 and TRBJ2-5): SAVISQKPSRDICQRGTSLTIQCQVDSQVTMMFWYRQQPGQSLTLIATANQGSEATYESGFVIDKFPISRPNLTFSTLTVSNMSPEDSSIYLCSVGAYQETQYFGPGTRLLVL.

The rearrangement uses TRBV18 and TRBJ1-1; D gene ambiguous. In germline, CDR1 is KGHSH, CDR2 LQKENI. Trimming removed 1 base at V and 0 bases at J, with 6 bases between. This CDR3 is 14 amino acids long. CDR3: CASSPQEMNTEAFF. Here the CDR3 DNA reads TGTGCCAGCTCACCACAGGAGATGAACACTGAAGCTTTCTTT.

As concerns this clone: This sample also contains other DNA sequences that code for the same CDR3. V is TRBV30 and J is TRBJ1-5; D perhaps matches TRBD1 (6 bases). Germline CDR1 reads GTSNPN; CDR2 reads SVGIG (reference sequence). Trimming removed 2 bases at V and 2 bases at J, with 7 bases between. There are 13 residues in the CDR3. In DNA form, the CDR3 reads TGTGCCTGGAGTTCAGGGGGCAATCAGCCCCAGCATTTT. This encodes CAWSSGGNQPQHF.

The chain has TRBV4-1 and TRBJ1-1; D remains ambiguous. The CDR3 consists of 14 residues. V gave up 3 bases and J gave up 2 bases, with 10 bases separating them. The V gene's germline CDR1 is MGHRA and CDR2 YSYEKL. In nucleotides, the CDR3 is TGCGCCAGCAGCCACCCGCCCAGTAACACTGAAGCTTTCTTT. Translating it yields CASSHPPSNTEAFF.

The chain's CDR3 is CASSARLAGVGNEQFF. The CDR3 DNA is TGTGCCAGCAGCGCAAGACTAGCGGGAGTTGGCAATGAGCAGTTCTTC. The gene calls are TRBV7-2 and TRBJ2-1, with 12 bases identical to TRBD2. This CDR3 region has 16 residues. V shed 5 bases and J 6 bases; nucleotides not matched to a gene: 8. Germline-derived CDR1 and CDR2 are SGHTA and FQGNSA.

V and J are TRBV15 and TRBJ2-2; D unclear. The CDR3 runs to 15 residues. CDR1 is LNHNV and CDR2 is YYDKDF in the germline V gene (reference sequence). V dropped 0 bases and J dropped 4 bases, with 9 bases sitting between them. The CDR3 region is CATSRDVPPTGELFF. The CDR3 region has the DNA TGTGCCACCAGCAGAGATGTCCCACCCACCGGGGAGCTGTTTTTT.

This rearrangement joins TRBV28 to TRBJ1-2; 7 bases map to TRBD1. CDR1 is MDHEN and CDR2 is SYDVKM in the germline V gene. V dropped 6 bases and J dropped 3; count of bases not matched to a gene: 7. This CDR3 is built from 14 residues. In nucleotides, the CDR3 is TGTGCCAGCAGATCGACAGGGTTGGACTATGGCTACACCTTC. It translates to CASRSTGLDYGYTF.

The rearrangement joins TRBV19 to TRBJ2-5; 16 bases fit TRBD2. Germline V gives CDR1 LNHDA, CDR2 SQIVND (reference sequence). This CDR3 region has 17 residues. With V trimmed by 3 bases and J by 3 bases, 4 bases remained unmatched. The CDR3 region is CASSMGLAGGAEETQYF. The DNA for the CDR3 is TGTGCCAGTAGTATGGGACTAGCGGGAGGGGCAGAAGAGACCCAGTACTTC.

The gene calls are TRBV2 and TRBJ2-7; 8 positions match TRBD1. Germline V gene data show CDR1 as SNHLY and CDR2 as FYNNEI. The J segment lost 4 bases and the V segment lost 4 bases, leaving 6 bases of the junction unmatched. The CDR3 length is 14 residues. Here the CDR3 reads CASSATGQVYEQYF. CDR3 nucleotide sequence: TGTGCCAGCAGTGCGACGGGACAGGTATACGAGCAGTACTTC.

This rearrangement joins TRBV12-5 to TRBJ2-2; D unresolved. The CDR3 covers 12 residues. V was shortened by 6 bases and J by 7 bases, with 9 bases between the two germline ends. CDR1 LGHNT and CDR2 FRNRAP come from the germline V gene. The CDR3 DNA reads TGTGCTAGTGGGGGCCTTGGCGGGGAGCTGTTTTTT. Amino acids: CASGGLGGELFF.

This chain joins TRBV18 and TRBJ2-7; D gene ambiguous. Germline values: CDR1 KGHSH, CDR2 LQKENI. V was clipped by 3 bases and J by 1 base, with 16 bases between them. The CDR3 is 16 amino acids. The CDR3 loop is CASSPQIGKSSYEQYF. The CDR3 nucleotides read TGTGCCAGCTCACCGCAGATTGGGAAGTCTTCCTACGAGCAGTACTTC.

The V and J genes are TRBV5-1 and TRBJ1-1, with D tentatively TRBD1 (6 bases). Germline assignment: CDR1 SGHRS and CDR2 YFSETQ. This CDR3 region has 15 residues. Trimming stripped 1 base from V and 0 bases from J, with 10 bases between. Here the CDR3 reads CASSLPGHLNTEAFF. CDR3 nucleotide sequence: TGCGCCAGCAGCTTGCCGGGACATCTGAACACTGAAGCTTTCTTT.

The rearrangement joins TRBV28 to TRBJ2-6, with a possible D match to TRBD1 (6 bases). With 1 base removed from V and 1 base from J, the gap between germline ends came to 11 bases. Germline loops: CDR1 MDHEN, CDR2 SYDVKM. The CDR3 totals 17 residues. The CDR3 DNA sequence: TGTGCCAGCAGTTTATCACAGGGTCGTTCTGGGGCCAACGTCCTGACTTTC. It translates to CASSLSQGRSGANVLTF.

This clone was detected once. This chain links TRBV28 with TRBJ1-1, with 12 bases identical to TRBD1. V lost 3 bases and J lost 7; bases outside the gene matches: 6. The CDR3 is 15 amino acids. Germline V CDR1 and CDR2: MDHEN, SYDVKM. In DNA form, the CDR3 reads TGTGCCAGCAGTTTCGGGGACAGGGGGCGTCTTGAAGCTTTCTTT. The encoded protein is CASSFGDRGRLEAFF. The variable domain in full, completed from reference TRBV28 and TRBJ1-1, reads DVKVTQSSRYLVKRTGEKVFLECVQDMDHENMFWYRQDPGLGLRLIYFSYDVKMKEKGDIPEGYSVSREKKERFSLILESASTNQTSMYLCASSFGDRGRLEAFFGQGTRLTVV.

The chain recombines TRBV19 with TRBJ1-5; D is possibly TRBD1 (6 bases). Germline CDR1 and CDR2: LNHDA and SQIVND (reference sequence). This CDR3 contains 16 residues. V was pared by 0 bases and J by 8 bases, with 17 bases between. CDR3 region: CASSIDIWEGGKPQHF. The CDR3 coding sequence is TGTGCCAGTAGTATAGATATTTGGGAGGGGGGGAAGCCCCAGCATTTT.

The V and J genes are TRBV19 and TRBJ1-3; D is unclear. The V end lost 10 bases, the J end lost 2 bases, and 15 bases lay between the germline ends. The germline CDR1 and CDR2 sequences are LNHDA and SQIVND (reference sequence). This CDR3 contains 14 residues. This CDR3 reads CATADRFAGNTIYF. The CDR3 DNA follows: TGTGCCACAGCTGATCGATTCGCTGGAAACACCATATATTTT.

This sequence joins TRBV12-2 and TRBJ2-7; the D call of TRBD1 is as the table states it, not checked on the DNA. TRBV12-2 constitutes a pseudogene. CDR3 length: 15 residues. The CDR3 loop reads CASRPPGQFSYEQYF. The CDR3 nucleotides are TGTGCAAGTCGACCGCCGGGACAGTTTTCCTACGAGCAGTACTTC.

The J gene is TRBJ1-5, the V gene TRBV28; tentatively, D is TRBD1 (5 bases). CDR3 length: 16 amino acids. Deletions cut 4 bases from V and 7 bases from J, with 20 bases between. Looked up from germline, CDR1 is MDHEN and CDR2 is SYDVKM. The CDR3 sequence: CASSYVTGEANQPQHF. The CDR3, as DNA: TGTGCCAGCAGTTACGTAACGGGGGAAGCCAACCAGCCCCAGCATTTT.

The chain is built from TRBV10-3 and TRBJ2-1; D is uncertain. There are 14 residues in the CDR3. Between the trimmed V and J ends, which lost 2 bases and 8 bases, there was a span of 13 bases. Germline V gene sequence: CDR1 ENHRY, CDR2 SYGVKD. The CDR3 DNA sequence: TGTGCCATCAGTGAGGTCCCCCTTTTAGATGAGCAGTTCTTC. Its protein product is CAISEVPLLDEQFF.

V and J are TRBV10-3 and TRBJ2-1; the D is unclear. Per the germline V gene, CDR1 is ENHRY and CDR2 is SYGVKD. CDR3 length: 14 amino acids. With 3 bases removed from V and 0 bases from J, the gap between germline ends came to 6 bases. CDR3 in DNA: TGTGCCATCAGTGACAGAAGCTCCTACAATGAGCAGTTCTTC. Translated, it gives CAISDRSSYNEQFF.

The chain links TRBV7-9 to TRBJ1-4; D is unresolved. V lost 8 bases to trimming and J lost 1 base, with 8 bases between them. The germline CDR1 and CDR2 sequences are SEHNR and FQNEAQ (reference sequence). CDR3 length: 13 amino acids. CDR3 residues: CASCYGTNEKLFF. For the CDR3, the DNA is TGTGCCAGCTGTTATGGAACTAATGAAAAACTGTTTTTT.

This clone occurred once. The V gene is TRBV19, the J gene TRBJ2-1; 7 nucleotides match TRBD1. The CDR3 has 15 residues. The germline gives CDR1 LNHDA, CDR2 SQIVND (reference sequence). V lost 5 bases to trimming and J lost 10 bases; unmatched junction nucleotides: 14. The DNA for the CDR3 is TGTGCCAGTAGTTTCGGACAGGTGGAGGAGGAAGAGCAGTTCTTC. It codes for CASSFGQVEEEEQFF. The full variable domain, in which reference TRBV19 and TRBJ2-1 provide the parts outside the CDR3, is DGGITQSPKYLFRKEGQNVTLSCEQNLNHDAMYWYRQDPGQGLRLIYYSQIVNDFQKGDIAEGYSVSREKKESFPLTVTSAQKNPTAFYLCASSFGQVEEEEQFFGPGTRLTVL.

Note on this clone: The identical CDR3 is also encoded by other nucleotide sequences in the sample. This chain joins TRBV5-1 and TRBJ2-5, with 7 bases identical to TRBD1. The CDR3 runs 14 residues. In germline, CDR1 is SGHRS, CDR2 YFSETQ. V was pared by 0 bases and J by 3 bases, with 2 bases of the junction left unmatched. CDR3 region: CASSLGQGEETQYF. CDR3 sequence (DNA): TGCGCCAGCAGCTTGGGACAGGGTGAAGAGACCCAGTACTTC.

This chain uses TRBV27 with TRBJ2-5; D uncertain. The J call may be faulty, since TRBJ2-7 better matches the DNA end. Germline V gives CDR1 MNHEY, CDR2 SMNVEV (reference sequence). The CDR3 extends over 15 amino acids. In DNA, the CDR3 is TGTGCCAGCAGTTTTCTAGGGCAGCGAACCTACGAGCAGTACTTC. Its protein is CASSFLGQRTYEQYF.

The chain is built from TRBV28 and TRBJ2-5; D assignment may be TRBD1 or TRBD2 (5 bases each). The germline V and J ends were trimmed by 8 bases and 5 bases, with 24 bases remaining between them. CDR3 length: 16 residues. Germline CDR1 is MDHEN and CDR2 is SYDVKM. CDR3 sequence: CASQTPTGGGAETQYF. The CDR3 DNA reads TGTGCCAGCCAAACCCCCACAGGCGGAGGCGCGGAGACCCAGTACTTC.

The J gene is TRBJ2-7, the V gene TRBV11-2; possibly TRBD2 for D (6 bases). Germline V gene lookup returns CDR1 SGHAT and CDR2 FQNNGV. V lost 3 bases to trimming and J lost 0 bases, with 21 bases between them. The CDR3 length is 18 residues. The CDR3: CASSFLTLQVSGSYEQYF. The CDR3 bases are TGTGCCAGCAGCTTTTTGACCCTCCAGGTTAGCGGCTCCTACGAGCAGTACTTC.